This T cell receptor (beta chain) was observed in a study of T-cell memory formation after mild COVID-19. Study details: Clusters of TCRs were largely donor specific.

The junction had 11 bases not matched to a gene; V was cut back by 7 bases and J by 7 bases. Germline values: CDR1 SGHVS, CDR2 FQNEAQ. The CDR3 contains 14 residues. TCRdb re-analysed the 5' RACE reads in MiXCR, keeping a single row per CDR3 protein. This sample has 470,000 or so distinct CDR3 sequences, with 20% found just once. This clonotype has more than one count but fewer than ten. Sequencing was carried out using PBMCs or a T cell subset sorted from them (not recorded which). The sequence came from an adult woman who had mild COVID-19 (a few samples of this study predate the infection). Cell type and time point are not known. The V gene is TRBV7-8, the J gene TRBJ2-3; 7 bases agree with TRBD1. The CDR3 nucleotides read TGTGCCAGCACCGGGACAGAGCGGCCTAATACGCAGTATTTT. This sequence encodes CASTGTERPNTQYF.